Here is one TCR beta chain with its context. TCRdb's table, derived via immunoSEQ multiplex PCR, lists solely in-frame clones and lacks some. Seen here are some 240,000 clones, about 87% observed once, and the top ten hold roughly 10%. This sample is part of a study of blood T cell repertoires in COVID-19. The CDR3 spans 11 residues. Losses at the gene ends were 8 bases for V and 8 bases for J; bases not matched to a gene: 7. Looked up from germline, CDR1 is GTSNPN and CDR2 is SVGIG (reference sequence). The gene calls are TRBV30 and TRBJ1-2; TRBD1 matches 8 bases. The TCR comes from an older woman with COVID-19, enrolled during active disease. The specimen sequenced was peripheral blood. The CDR3, as DNA: TGTGCCCATCAGGGGGCTCGAGGCTACACCTTC. This sequence encodes CAHQGARGYTF.